This T cell receptor beta chain stems from a study of cytomegalovirus exposure and HLA in healthy donors. Vbeta (60) and Jbeta (13) primers were used in the PCR. The assay was immunoSEQ multiplex PCR, and TCRdb's table has in-frame clones only and misses some. In the table there are approximately 150,000 clones, roughly 80% of which are singletons. The ends were cut back, 1 base at V and 2 bases at J, with 12 bases in the middle. Per germline, CDR1 MNHEY and CDR2 SMNVEV (reference sequence). This CDR3 is built from 16 residues. Sample: PBMCs. This TCR was sampled from a male donor in good health and CMV-seronegative. This chain links TRBV27 with TRBJ2-1; D is unresolved. The CDR3 coding sequence is TGTGCCAGCAGTTTATATCTCGGGTCGGCCTACAATGAGCAGTTCTTC. Its translation: CASSLYLGSAYNEQFF.